This is a list of T cell receptor beta chains from one sample in a study of blood T cell repertoires in COVID-19. The assay was immunoSEQ multiplex PCR, and TCRdb's table has in-frame clones only and misses some. The profile covers tens of thousands of clones, with approximately 90% appearing a single time and around 8.7% taken by the ten largest. Sequenced sample: peripheral blood. These receptors were taken from a man aged 50-60 years with active COVID-19. CDR3s include the opening cysteine and the closing phenylalanine or tryptophan. A D gene is named only where the DNA matches it firmly. Size is omitted from some rows. Given values are once, few, many or a class for expanded clones.

DNA,CDR3,size,D,V,J
TGTGCCATCAGTGAGGTAGCGGGAGCTTACTACAATGAGCAGTTCTTC,CAISEVAGAYYNEQFF,.,TRBD2,TRBV10-3,TRBJ2-1
TGTGCCAGCAGTTACTCGACCAGGGGGCTTGGCTACACCTTC,CASSYSTRGLGYTF,.,TRBD1,TRBV6-5,TRBJ1-2
TGTGCCAGCAGTCGGTTCCCGCGGGAGGCCACAGATACGCAGTATTTT,CASSRFPREATDTQYF,few,TRBD2,TRBV27,TRBJ2-3
TGTGCCAGCAGACCAGGACTAGACCAAGAGACCCAGTACTTC,CASRPGLDQETQYF,.,TRBD2,TRBV5-5,TRBJ2-5
TGTGCCAGCAGTAAATACCCCGGACAGGACACCCACTATGGCTACACCTTC,CASSKYPGQDTHYGYTF,.,TRBD1,TRBV28,TRBJ1-2
TGTGCCAGCAGCTTAGCCCTAGCACATGAGCAGTTCTTC,CASSLALAHEQFF,.,.,TRBV7-3,TRBJ2-1
TGTGCCAGCTCACCACCCAGGGCAACTAATGAAAAACTGTTTTTT,CASSPPRATNEKLFF,.,.,TRBV18,TRBJ1-4
TGTGCCAGGGCCTGGCAGGGGGATGAAGCTTTCTTT,CARAWQGDEAFF,.,TRBD1,TRBV27,TRBJ1-1
TGTGCCAGCAGTGACCCCAGATCGGGGAGTGGGGAGACCCAGTACTTC,CASSDPRSGSGETQYF,.,.,TRBV6-1,TRBJ2-5
TGTGCCAGCAGCTTAGCGGGTAGGGGTCGGACGAAAGCTTTCTTT,CASSLAGRGRTKAFF,.,.,TRBV7-9,TRBJ1-1
TGTGCCAGCAGCCAACGAGAGGCTTTCTACGAGCAGTACTTC,CASSQREAFYEQYF,medium-sized,.,TRBV3-1/TRBV3-2,TRBJ2-7
TGCAGCGGGAGGGGCGGGACAGGGCCTGCCGAGCAGTACTTC,CSGRGGTGPAEQYF,.,TRBD1,TRBV29-1,TRBJ2-7
TGTGCCAGCAGCTTCGGGGGGCGCGACGCTGAGCAGTTCTTC,CASSFGGRDAEQFF,.,.,TRBV7-2,TRBJ2-1
TGTGCCAGCAGTCTATCGGGGGGTGGCGAGCAGTACTTC,CASSLSGGGEQYF,once,TRBD2,TRBV27,TRBJ2-7
TGTGCCACCAGCAGAGCCGAGACTAGCGGTCAAGAGACCCAGTACTTC,CATSRAETSGQETQYF,once,TRBD2,TRBV15,TRBJ2-5
TGTGCCAGCAGCTTAAAAGCGGGGGGGCAGGCCGGGGAGCTGTTTTTT,CASSLKAGGQAGELFF,.,TRBD2,TRBV6-2/TRBV6-3,TRBJ2-2
TGTGCCAGCAGCTTAGATGCGGCGGGAGTGAACTTC,CASSLDAAGVNF,.,TRBD2,TRBV11-3,TRBJ2-5
TGTGCCAGCAGCGGACTAGCGGGAGGACTCACCGGGGAGCTGTTTTTT,CASSGLAGGLTGELFF,once,TRBD2,TRBV28,TRBJ2-2
TGTGCCAGCAGCTTAGCTTCAAACGAGCAGTACTTC,CASSLASNEQYF,.,.,TRBV7-9,TRBJ2-7
TGTGCCAGCTCCAGCGGGAGGCGAGATACGCAGTATTTT,CASSSGRRDTQYF,.,TRBD2,TRBV27,TRBJ2-3
TGTGCCAGCAGTTACATAAGGGGCAGGCTCGCTGAAGCTTTCTTT,CASSYIRGRLAEAFF,.,.,TRBV6-6,TRBJ1-1
TGCGCCAGCAGCTTGAGGGGGCTGGACACCGGGGAGCTGTTTTTT,CASSLRGLDTGELFF,few,TRBD1,TRBV5-1,TRBJ2-2
TGTGCCAGCAGCTTGGGGGGACAGGCCGGACGGGGCTACACCTTC,CASSLGGQAGRGYTF,.,TRBD1,TRBV5-6,TRBJ1-2
TGTGCCAGCAGTTACTCGCGACAGGGCTACAATGAGCAGTTCTTC,CASSYSRQGYNEQFF,.,TRBD1,TRBV6-5,TRBJ2-1
TGTGCCAGCAGCCACCGGACTAGCGGGCGAGACGAGCAGTACTTC,CASSHRTSGRDEQYF,.,TRBD2,TRBV3-1/TRBV3-2,TRBJ2-7
TGTGCCAGTACCCAAACCTGGGCCGGGGCCTACGAGCAGTACTTC,CASTQTWAGAYEQYF,few,.,TRBV19,TRBJ2-7
TGTGCCAGCAGCGGGAGGGGGGCGTATAATTCACCCCTCCACTTT,CASSGRGAYNSPLHF,.,.,TRBV3-1/TRBV3-2,TRBJ1-6
TGTGCCAGCAGCGACAGATGGGGAAGCACAGATACGCAGTATTTT,CASSDRWGSTDTQYF,.,.,TRBV5-4,TRBJ2-3
TGCGCCAGCAGATATGACGGGAGTCTGGGTGAGCAGTTCTTC,CASRYDGSLGEQFF,.,.,TRBV5-1,TRBJ2-1
TGTGCCACCAGACTAGCGGGGGCAGATACGCAGTATTTT,CATRLAGADTQYF,.,TRBD2,TRBV6-5,TRBJ2-3
TGTGCCAGTAGTTCGGTTTCCTACAATGAGCAGTTCTTC,CASSSVSYNEQFF,.,.,TRBV19,TRBJ2-1
TGTGCCAGCAGCTTAGTAGGCAGGGGTAGCGCCGGGGAGCTGTTTTTT,CASSLVGRGSAGELFF,.,.,TRBV11-2,TRBJ2-2
TGCGCCAGCAGCCCCCTCCGGGGGGGCGGCGAGACCCAGTACTTC,CASSPLRGGGETQYF,.,TRBD2,TRBV5-1,TRBJ2-5
TGTGCCATCAGTGACGTGGACAGGGCGCAAGAGACCCAGTACTTC,CAISDVDRAQETQYF,.,TRBD1,TRBV10-3,TRBJ2-5
TGTGCCAGCAGTTTCCGGCGGGAAGCTTTCTTT,CASSFRREAFF,.,.,TRBV28,TRBJ1-1
TGTGCCAGCTCACAGTCGGACAGGGTCAAATCGGGCTACACCTTC,CASSQSDRVKSGYTF,.,TRBD1,TRBV18,TRBJ1-2
TGCGCCAGCAGCCAATGGGCCCAGGCGGGGGGAGCTTACGAGCAGTACTTC,CASSQWAQAGGAYEQYF,.,TRBD2,TRBV5-1,TRBJ2-7
TGTGCCAGCTCGCTACAGGGAAACACCGGGGAGCTGTTTTTT,CASSLQGNTGELFF,.,.,TRBV18,TRBJ2-2
TGTGCCAGCAGTGAAGGCGGGGGGGCGGCCGAGACCCAGTACTTC,CASSEGGGAAETQYF,.,TRBD2,TRBV6-1,TRBJ2-5
TGTGCCAGCAGCCCTAGCGGGAGTAGCTCCTACAATGAGCAGTTCTTC,CASSPSGSSSYNEQFF,.,TRBD2,TRBV7-8,TRBJ2-1
TGTGCCAGCAGCCGGGGGCGGAATGAAAAACTGTTTTTT,CASSRGRNEKLFF,.,.,TRBV14,TRBJ1-4
TGTGCCTGGACCTCCCTCGGGGGGAGCACCGGGGAGCTGTTTTTT,CAWTSLGGSTGELFF,.,TRBD2,TRBV30,TRBJ2-2
TGTGCCAGCTCACACCCAGTCGTTGAGACCCAGTACTTC,CASSHPVVETQYF,.,.,TRBV18,TRBJ2-5
TGTGCCTCGGACAGGCCTAACACTGAAGCTTTCTTT,CASDRPNTEAFF,once,TRBD1,TRBV2,TRBJ1-1
TGTGCCAGCAGTGAACTGGGACAGCTCTATGGCTACACCTTC,CASSELGQLYGYTF,.,TRBD1,TRBV2,TRBJ1-2
TGTGCCAGCAGCCCCCGCGCGGGTTCGAGCTCCTACAATGAGCAGTTCTTC,CASSPRAGSSSYNEQFF,.,.,TRBV7-3,TRBJ2-1
TGTGCCAGCAGACAACATCAGGGGGAAGCCAAAAACATTCAGTACTTC,CASRQHQGEAKNIQYF,.,TRBD1,TRBV6-6,TRBJ2-4
TGTGCCAGCAGCCCAGGGGTTTACAATGAGCAGTTCTTC,CASSPGVYNEQFF,.,.,TRBV12-3/TRBV12-4,TRBJ2-1
TGTGCCATCAGTGGCCGGGACAGGGTCCAAGAGACCCAGTACTTC,CAISGRDRVQETQYF,.,TRBD1,TRBV10-3,TRBJ2-5
TGTGCCAGCAGCCGAATAGCCCGGACAGGACCTTATGGCTACACCTTC,CASSRIARTGPYGYTF,.,TRBD1,TRBV28,TRBJ1-2
TGCGCCAGCAGCCAAGATCAGGCGGGAATGAACACTGAAGCTTTCTTT,CASSQDQAGMNTEAFF,.,.,TRBV4-1,TRBJ1-1
TGCGCCAGCAGTGAGTCCGGGAGCTACAATGAGCAGTTCTTC,CASSESGSYNEQFF,.,.,TRBV10-1,TRBJ2-1
TGTGCCAGCAGCTTCCGGGGGGGCGAGAACGAGCAGTACTTC,CASSFRGGENEQYF,.,TRBD2,TRBV7-3,TRBJ2-7
TGTGCCAGCAGTTACTCCCTGACAGGCGCTAACTATGGCTACACCTTC,CASSYSLTGANYGYTF,once,.,TRBV6-2/TRBV6-3,TRBJ1-2
TGCGCCAGCAGCCAAGTCCTAGCGGGAGTGGAAGATACGCAGTATTTT,CASSQVLAGVEDTQYF,.,TRBD2,TRBV4-3,TRBJ2-3
TGTGCCAGCAGTTTAACTAGCGGGAGACCCTACGAGCAGTACTTC,CASSLTSGRPYEQYF,.,TRBD2,TRBV28,TRBJ2-7